This T cell receptor (beta chain) is from a study of blood T cells in healthy people across ages. A second about 7 to 11 cycle PCR used barcoded and J-beta primers. Each CDR3 protein is one row after TCRdb ran MiXCR on the 5' RACE reads. The sample holds 1 million or so distinct CDR3 sequences, under 45% seen once. The junction had 12 bases not matched to a gene; V was cut back by 11 bases and J by 0 bases. CDR1 and CDR2 from the germline V gene are MNHNS and SASEGT. This CDR3 comprises 15 residues. This clonotype appeared a few times. The chain has TRBV6-1 and TRBJ2-7; 8 nucleotides agree with TRBD1. Sample: blood. The TCR comes from a woman between 55 and 75 years old in good health. As DNA, the CDR3 is TGTGCCTCTTCCTCGGACAGGGTCGTCTCCTACGAGCAGTACTTC. Its protein is CASSSDRVVSYEQYF.